Following are 3 T cell receptor beta chains from one sample sequenced in a study of CD8+CD57+ T cells in acquired aplastic anemia. The study profiled TCR beta VDJ and CDR3 using genomic DNA as template. TCRdb redid the calling of the reads with MiXCR, one entry per CDR3 protein. The repertoire has about 120,000 distinct CDR3 sequences, under 65% of them found once; the top ten carry about 29%. All sequencing subjects had displayed CD8+CD57+ cell expansion on flow cytometry. Sample: sorted CD4+, CD8+, or CD8+CD57+ T cells (not recorded which) from PBMCs. The receptor set was obtained from a human donor with aplastic anemia.

This chain connects TRBV6-1 to TRBJ2-7; TRBD1 matches at 7 bases. This CDR3 is 12 amino acids long. The V gene's germline CDR1 is MNHNS and CDR2 SASEGT. J lost 2 bases, V lost 9 bases, and 4 bases had no gene match. As DNA, the CDR3 is TGTGCCAGTCGGGACAGAGCCTACGAGCAGTACTTC. It translates to CASRDRAYEQYF.

The chain is built from TRBV28 and TRBJ2-2, with no clear D. The CDR3 has 16 residues. Trimming removed 1 base at V and 2 bases at J, with 11 bases between. The V gene's germline CDR1 is MDHEN and CDR2 SYDVKM. CDR3 sequence (DNA): TGTGCCAGCAGTTTATTCTCTCAGGCAAACACCGGGGAGCTGTTTTTT. This sequence encodes CASSLFSQANTGELFF.

This chain uses TRBV6-1 with TRBJ1-5, with D perhaps matching TRBD1 (5 bases). The V gene lost 7 bases and the J gene lost 1 base, with 17 bases spanning the gap. CDR3 length: 16 residues. Germline-derived CDR1 and CDR2 are MNHNS and SASEGT. CDR3 loop: CASNRLHRDSNQPQHF. CDR3 DNA sequence: TGTGCCAGCAACAGACTCCACCGGGACAGCAATCAGCCCCAGCATTTT.